A selection of T cell receptor beta chains follows, all from one sample in a study of shared T cell receptors in the human thymus. Here immunoSEQ multiplex PCR was the method, and the copy in TCRdb shows in-frame clones only, minus some. Of 500,000 to 550,000 clones in the sample, about 84% are singletons; the top ten hold about 0.013%. These data were also filed under a second study, of human thymus T cells.

Material for sequencing was thymocytes. These TCRs come from a boy younger than two with a congenital heart defect. The CDR3 runs from the conserved cysteine through the conserved F or W. D genes are given only for firm matches. Clone size is shown for a subset of rows, as once, few, many or a class of expanded clone.

.	TRBV2	TRBJ2-1	.	TGTGCCAGCCCGGGACTCCGAGGTGAGCAGTTCTTC	CASPGLRGEQFF
TRBD2	TRBV28	TRBJ2-3	.	TGTGCCAGCAGTTTGGGCGGGGGTATGGGTTTCGCAGATACGCAGTATTTT	CASSLGGGMGFADTQYF
.	TRBV28	TRBJ1-2	few	TGTGCCAGCAGTTTCCCGGGAGGTACAGGGCACGACTATGGCTACACCTTC	CASSFPGGTGHDYGYTF
TRBD1	TRBV27	TRBJ1-1	.	TGTGCCAGCAGTCCCGGGACAGGAAGAGCTTTCTTT	CASSPGTGRAFF
TRBD1	TRBV4-3	TRBJ1-4	.	TGCGCCAGCAGCCAAGAGACAGGGTTTAGTGAAAAACTGTTTTTT	CASSQETGFSEKLFF
TRBD2	TRBV9	TRBJ2-1	once	TGTGCCAGCAGCGCGGAGAACGGACTAGTTGATGAGCAGTTCTTC	CASSAENGLVDEQFF
.	TRBV25-1	TRBJ1-4	.	TGTGCCAGCTCGCTAATGGGGTTTTCGGGGGGCTCCAATGAAAAACTGTTTTTT	CASSLMGFSGGSNEKLFF
.	TRBV7-9	TRBJ1-1	.	TGTGCCAGCACCACGGGGAAAAACACTGAAGCTTTCTTT	CASTTGKNTEAFF
TRBD1	TRBV5-8	TRBJ1-1	.	TGTGCCAGCAGCCCGGACAGGGGATCTGAAGCTTTCTTT	CASSPDRGSEAFF
.	TRBV30	TRBJ2-7	few	TGTGCCTGGAGTGGGGCTGACCTGAGCTCCTACGAGCAGTACTTC	CAWSGADLSSYEQYF
.	TRBV14	TRBJ1-3	.	TGTGCCAGCAGCCAAGATCCCTCGGACAGCTACATCTCTGGAAACACCATATATTTT	CASSQDPSDSYISGNTIYF
.	TRBV5-4	TRBJ2-2	.	TGTGCCAGCAGGGGGGCCTACACCGGGGAGCTGTTTTTT	CASRGAYTGELFF
.	TRBV4-3	TRBJ2-3	.	TGCGCCAGCAGCCAAGAGCGAAGTTCAAGTACGCAGTATTTT	CASSQERSSSTQYF